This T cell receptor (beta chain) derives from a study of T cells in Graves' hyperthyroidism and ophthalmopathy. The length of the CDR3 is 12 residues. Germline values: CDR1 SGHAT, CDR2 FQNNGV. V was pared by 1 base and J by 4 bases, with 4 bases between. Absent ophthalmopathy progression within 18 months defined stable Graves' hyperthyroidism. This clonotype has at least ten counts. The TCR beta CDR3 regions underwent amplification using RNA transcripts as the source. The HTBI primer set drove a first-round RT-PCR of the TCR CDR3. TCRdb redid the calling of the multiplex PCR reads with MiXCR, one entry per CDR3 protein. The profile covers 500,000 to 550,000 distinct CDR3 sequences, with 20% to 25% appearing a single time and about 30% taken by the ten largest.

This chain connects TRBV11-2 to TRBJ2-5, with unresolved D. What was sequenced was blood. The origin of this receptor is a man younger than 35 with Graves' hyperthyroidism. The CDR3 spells CASSLGLETQYF. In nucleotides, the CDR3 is TGTGCCAGCAGCTTAGGGCTAGAGACCCAGTACTTC.